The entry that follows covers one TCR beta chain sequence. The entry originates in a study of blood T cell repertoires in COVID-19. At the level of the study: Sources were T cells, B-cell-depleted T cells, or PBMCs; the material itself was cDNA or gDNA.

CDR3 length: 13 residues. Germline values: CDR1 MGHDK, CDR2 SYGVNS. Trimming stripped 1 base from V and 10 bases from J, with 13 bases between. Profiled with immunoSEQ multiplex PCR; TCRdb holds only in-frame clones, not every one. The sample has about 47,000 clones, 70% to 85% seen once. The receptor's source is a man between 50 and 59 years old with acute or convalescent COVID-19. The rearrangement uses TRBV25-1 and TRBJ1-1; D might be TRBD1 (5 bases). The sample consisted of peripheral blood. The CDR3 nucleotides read TGTGCCAGCAGTGAATCGGGGGATCCTACAGCTTTCTTT. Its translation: CASSESGDPTAFF.